By share, the clone carrying this TCR beta chain ranks as medium-sized. Its cognate antigen is unknown. Study processing details: What underpinned the distant-metastasis classifier for papillary thyroid cancer was the set of CDR3 differences across clinicopathological groups. With MiXCR, TCRdb called clones anew from the PCR reads. TCRdb's processing, not the study's, gives the V and J calls here. The sample has some 11,000 clones, around a third seen once. Germline trimming cut 5 bases from V and 7 bases from J; bases unmatched to any gene: 6. CDR1 and CDR2 from the germline V gene are SGHAT and FQNNGV. The length of the CDR3 is 13 residues. The data originate from a study of metastatic and nonmetastatic thyroid tumors. Study-level information: Repertoires from malignant and benign thyroid patients were compared across blood and tumor or nodule tissue. Overall study findings and caveats: The reported finding was significantly higher TCR beta diversity in malignant thyroid tumors relative to benign nodules, in blood and tumor.

Patients had received no treatment of any kind before thyroid surgery. Sequenced: tumor tissue. This chain connects TRBV11-2 to TRBJ2-7; 9 bases line up with TRBD1. This TCR derives from a female donor with papillary thyroid cancer or a benign thyroid nodule (not recorded which). Some clones in this sample may be carry-over from other donors' samples. This chain's CDR3 is CASSPGQGKEQYF. In nucleotides, the CDR3 is TGTGCCAGCAGCCCGGGACAGGGAAAAGAGCAGTACTTC.